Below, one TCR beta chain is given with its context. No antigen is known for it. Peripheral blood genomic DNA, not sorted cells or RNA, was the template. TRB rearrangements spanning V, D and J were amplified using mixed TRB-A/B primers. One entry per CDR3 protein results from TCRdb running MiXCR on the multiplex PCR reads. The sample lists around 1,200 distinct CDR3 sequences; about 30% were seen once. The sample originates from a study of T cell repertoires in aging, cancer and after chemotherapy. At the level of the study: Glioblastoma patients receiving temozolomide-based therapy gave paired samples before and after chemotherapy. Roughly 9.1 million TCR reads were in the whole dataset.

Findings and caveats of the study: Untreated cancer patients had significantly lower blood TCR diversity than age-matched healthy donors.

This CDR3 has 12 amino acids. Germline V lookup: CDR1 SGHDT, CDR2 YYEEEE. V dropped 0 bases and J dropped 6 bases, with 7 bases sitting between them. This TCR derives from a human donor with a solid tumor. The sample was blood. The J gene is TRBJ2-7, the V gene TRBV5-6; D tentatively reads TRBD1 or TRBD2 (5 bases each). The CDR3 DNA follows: TGTGCCAGCAGCTTGGCAGGGAGCGAGCAGTACTTC. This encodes CASSLAGSEQYF. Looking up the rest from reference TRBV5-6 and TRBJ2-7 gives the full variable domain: DAGVTQSPTHLIKTRGQQVTLRCSPKSGHDTVSWYQQALGQGPQFIFQYYEEEERQRGNFPDRFSGHQFPNYSSELNVNALLLGDSALYLCASSLAGSEQYFGPGTRLTVT.